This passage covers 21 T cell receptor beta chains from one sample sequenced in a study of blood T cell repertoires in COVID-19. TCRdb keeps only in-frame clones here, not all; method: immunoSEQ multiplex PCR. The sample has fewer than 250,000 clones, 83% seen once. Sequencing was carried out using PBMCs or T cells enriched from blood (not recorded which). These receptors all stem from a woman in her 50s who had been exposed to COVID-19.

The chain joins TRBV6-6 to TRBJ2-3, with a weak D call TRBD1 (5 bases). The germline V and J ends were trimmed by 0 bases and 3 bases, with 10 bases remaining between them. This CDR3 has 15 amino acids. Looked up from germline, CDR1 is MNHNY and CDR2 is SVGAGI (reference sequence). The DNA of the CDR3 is TGTGCCAGCAGTTACTCCCGTGCAGGGACAGATACGCAGTATTTT. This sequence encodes CASSYSRAGTDTQYF.

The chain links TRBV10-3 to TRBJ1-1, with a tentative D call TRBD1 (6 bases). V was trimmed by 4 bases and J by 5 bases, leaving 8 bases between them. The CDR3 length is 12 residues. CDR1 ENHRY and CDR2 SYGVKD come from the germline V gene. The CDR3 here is CAISGTATEAFF. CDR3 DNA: TGTGCCATCAGTGGGACAGCTACTGAAGCTTTCTTT.

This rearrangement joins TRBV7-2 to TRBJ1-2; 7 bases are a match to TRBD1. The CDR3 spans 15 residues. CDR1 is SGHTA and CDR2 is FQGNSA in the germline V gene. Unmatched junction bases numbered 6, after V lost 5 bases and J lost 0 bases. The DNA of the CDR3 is TGTGCCAGCAGCCGTCGGACAGGAACTAACTATGGCTACACCTTC. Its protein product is CASSRRTGTNYGYTF.

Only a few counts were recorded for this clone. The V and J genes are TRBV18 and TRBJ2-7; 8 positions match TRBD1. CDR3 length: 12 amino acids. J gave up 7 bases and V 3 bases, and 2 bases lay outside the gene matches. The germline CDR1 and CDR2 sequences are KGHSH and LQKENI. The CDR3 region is CASSPQGAEQYF. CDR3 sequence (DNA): TGTGCCAGCTCACCCCAGGGGGCTGAGCAGTACTTC.

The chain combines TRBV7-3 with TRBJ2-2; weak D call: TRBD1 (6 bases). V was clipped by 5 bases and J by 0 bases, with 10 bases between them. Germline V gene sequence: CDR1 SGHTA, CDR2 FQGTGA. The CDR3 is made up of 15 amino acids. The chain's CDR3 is CASSLQGSNTGELFF. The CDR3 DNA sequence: TGTGCCAGCAGCCTACAGGGTTCGAACACCGGGGAGCTGTTTTTT.

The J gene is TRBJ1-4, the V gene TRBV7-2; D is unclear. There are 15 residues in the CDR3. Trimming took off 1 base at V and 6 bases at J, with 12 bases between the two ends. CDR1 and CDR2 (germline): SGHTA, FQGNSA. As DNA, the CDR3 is TGTGCCAGCAGCTTAGGACGAGGCTGGGATGAAAAACTGTTTTTT. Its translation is CASSLGRGWDEKLFF.

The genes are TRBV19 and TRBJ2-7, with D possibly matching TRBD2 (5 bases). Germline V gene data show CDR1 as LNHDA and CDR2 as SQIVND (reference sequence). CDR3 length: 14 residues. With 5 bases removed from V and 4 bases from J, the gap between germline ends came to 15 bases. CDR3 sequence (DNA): TGTGCCAGTAGTCGCCGCGAGGAGGCATACGAGCAGTACTTC. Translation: CASSRREEAYEQYF.

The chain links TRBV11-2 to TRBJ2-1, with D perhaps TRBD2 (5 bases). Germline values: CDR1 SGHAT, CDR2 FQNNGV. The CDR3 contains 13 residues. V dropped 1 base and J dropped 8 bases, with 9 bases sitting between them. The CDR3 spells CASSLVARDEQFF. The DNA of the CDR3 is TGTGCCAGCAGCTTAGTGGCGAGGGATGAGCAGTTCTTC.

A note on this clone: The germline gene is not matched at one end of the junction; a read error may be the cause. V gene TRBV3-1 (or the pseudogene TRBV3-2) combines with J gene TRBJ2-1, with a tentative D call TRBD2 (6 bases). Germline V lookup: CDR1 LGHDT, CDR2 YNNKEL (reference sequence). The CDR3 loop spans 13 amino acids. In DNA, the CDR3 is TGTGCCAGCAGCCAAGGGAGATCCGGGACTCCTATCTTC. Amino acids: CASSQGRSGTPIF.

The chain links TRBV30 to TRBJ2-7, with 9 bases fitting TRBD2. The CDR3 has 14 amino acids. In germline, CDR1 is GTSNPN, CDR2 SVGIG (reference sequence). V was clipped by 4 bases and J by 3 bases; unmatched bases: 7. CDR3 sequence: CAWNPTSGFYEQYF. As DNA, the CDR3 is TGTGCCTGGAACCCGACTAGCGGATTCTACGAGCAGTACTTC.

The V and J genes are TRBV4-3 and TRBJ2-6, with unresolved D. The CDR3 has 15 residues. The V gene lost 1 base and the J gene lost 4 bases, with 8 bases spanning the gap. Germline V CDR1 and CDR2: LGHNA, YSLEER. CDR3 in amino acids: CASSQGDVGANVLTF. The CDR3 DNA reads TGCGCCAGCAGCCAAGGAGATGTAGGGGCCAACGTCCTGACTTTC.

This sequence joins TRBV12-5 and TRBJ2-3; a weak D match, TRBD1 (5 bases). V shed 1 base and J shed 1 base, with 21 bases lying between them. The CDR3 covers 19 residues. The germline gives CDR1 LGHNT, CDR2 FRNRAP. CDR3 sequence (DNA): TGTGCTAGTGGTTTGGCCTCGGACAAAGGGTCCTTTCGCACAGATACGCAGTATTTT. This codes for CASGLASDKGSFRTDTQYF.

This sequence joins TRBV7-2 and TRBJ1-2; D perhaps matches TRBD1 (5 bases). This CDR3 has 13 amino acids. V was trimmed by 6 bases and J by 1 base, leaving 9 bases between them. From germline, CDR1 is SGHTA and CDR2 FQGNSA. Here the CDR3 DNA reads TGTGCCAGCAGTTTTGACAGTAACTATGGCTACACCTTC. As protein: CASSFDSNYGYTF.

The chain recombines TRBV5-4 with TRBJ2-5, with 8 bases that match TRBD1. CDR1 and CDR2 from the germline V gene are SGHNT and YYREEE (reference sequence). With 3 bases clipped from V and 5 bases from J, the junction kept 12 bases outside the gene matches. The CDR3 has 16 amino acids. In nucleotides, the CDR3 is TGTGCCAGCAGCTCTTGGACAGGGTCGGGATTTGAGACCCAGTACTTC. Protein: CASSSWTGSGFETQYF.

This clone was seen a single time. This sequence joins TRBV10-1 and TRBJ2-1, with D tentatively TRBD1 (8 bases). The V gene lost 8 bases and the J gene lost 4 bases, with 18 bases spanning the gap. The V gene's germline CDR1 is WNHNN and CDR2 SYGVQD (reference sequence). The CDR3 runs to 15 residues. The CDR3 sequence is CASGTTGEGYNEQFF. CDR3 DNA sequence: TGCGCCAGCGGGACGACAGGGGAGGGATACAATGAGCAGTTCTTC.

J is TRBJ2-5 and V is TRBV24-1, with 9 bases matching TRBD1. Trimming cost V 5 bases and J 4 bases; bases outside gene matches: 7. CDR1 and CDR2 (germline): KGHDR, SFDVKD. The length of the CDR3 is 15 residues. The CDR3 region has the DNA TGTGCCACCAGTGGCGGGACAGGGAGATTAGAGACCCAGTACTTC. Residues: CATSGGTGRLETQYF.

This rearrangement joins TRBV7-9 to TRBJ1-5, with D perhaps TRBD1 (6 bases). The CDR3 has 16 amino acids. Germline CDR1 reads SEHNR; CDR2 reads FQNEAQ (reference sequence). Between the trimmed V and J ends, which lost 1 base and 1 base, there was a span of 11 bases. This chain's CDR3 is CASSLGSGTSNQPQHF. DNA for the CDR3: TGTGCCAGCAGCTTAGGTTCAGGGACAAGCAATCAGCCCCAGCATTTT. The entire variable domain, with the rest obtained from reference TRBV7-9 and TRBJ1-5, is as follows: DTGVSQNPRHKITKRGQNVTFRCDPISEHNRLYWYRQTLGQGPEFLTYFQNEAQLEKSRLLSDRFSAERPKGSFSTLEIQRTEQGDSAMYLCASSLGSGTSNQPQHFGDGTRLSIL.

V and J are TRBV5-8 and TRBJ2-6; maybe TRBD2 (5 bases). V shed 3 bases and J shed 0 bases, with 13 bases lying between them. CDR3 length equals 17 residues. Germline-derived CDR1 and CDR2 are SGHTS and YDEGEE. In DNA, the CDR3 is TGTGCCAGCAGCTGGGGTCTTGGGAGCTCTGGGGCCAACGTCCTGACTTTC. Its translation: CASSWGLGSSGANVLTF.

CDR3 in amino acids: CAWSFRGAMNTEAFF. CDR3 bases: TGTGCCTGGAGTTTCCGGGGGGCAATGAACACTGAAGCTTTCTTT. The V gene is TRBV30, the J gene TRBJ1-1, with D tentatively TRBD1 (6 bases). Germline V gene lookup returns CDR1 GTSNPN and CDR2 SVGIG (reference sequence). V was shortened by 2 bases and J by 0 bases, with 13 bases between the two germline ends. The CDR3 is 15 amino acids. Looking up the rest from reference TRBV30 and TRBJ1-1 gives the full variable domain: SQTIHQWPATLVQPVGSPLSLECTVEGTSNPNLYWYRQAAGRGLQLLFYSVGIGQISSEVPQNLSASRPQDRQFILSSKKLLLSDSGFYLCAWSFRGAMNTEAFFGQGTRLTVV.

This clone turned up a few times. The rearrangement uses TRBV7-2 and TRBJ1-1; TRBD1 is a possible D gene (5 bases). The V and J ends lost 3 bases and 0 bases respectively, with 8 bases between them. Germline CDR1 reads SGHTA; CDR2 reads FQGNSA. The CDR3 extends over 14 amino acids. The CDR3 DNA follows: TGTGCCAGCAGCTTCCAACAGGTGAACACTGAAGCTTTCTTT. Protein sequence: CASSFQQVNTEAFF. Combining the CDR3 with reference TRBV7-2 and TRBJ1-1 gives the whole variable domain GAGVSQSPSNKVTEKGKDVELRCDPISGHTALYWYRQSLGQGLEFLIYFQGNSAPDKSGLPSDRFSAERTGGSVSTLTIQRTQQEDSAVYLCASSFQQVNTEAFFGQGTRLTVV.

The CDR3 is CASSLEREAFF. The CDR3, as DNA: TGTGCCAGCAGCTTGGAGAGGGAAGCTTTCTTT. This chain connects TRBV5-5 to TRBJ1-1; D ambiguous. The CDR3 spans 11 residues. The V gene lost 0 bases and the J gene lost 8 bases, with 5 bases spanning the gap. Germline CDR1 and CDR2: SGHKS and YYEKEE (reference sequence).